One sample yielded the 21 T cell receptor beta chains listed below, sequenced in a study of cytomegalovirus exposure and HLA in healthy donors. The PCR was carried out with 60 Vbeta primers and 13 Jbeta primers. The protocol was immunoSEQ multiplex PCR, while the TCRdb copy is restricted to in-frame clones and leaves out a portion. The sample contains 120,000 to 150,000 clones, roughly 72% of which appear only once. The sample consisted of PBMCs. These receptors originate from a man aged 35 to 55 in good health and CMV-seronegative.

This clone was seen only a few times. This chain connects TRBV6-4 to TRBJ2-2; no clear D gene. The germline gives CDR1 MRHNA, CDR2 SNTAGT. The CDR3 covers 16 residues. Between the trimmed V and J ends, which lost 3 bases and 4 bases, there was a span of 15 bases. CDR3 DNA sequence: TGTGCCAGCAGTGAAGTCGAGTTGTCTGGCACCGGGGAGCTGTTTTTT. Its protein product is CASSEVELSGTGELFF.

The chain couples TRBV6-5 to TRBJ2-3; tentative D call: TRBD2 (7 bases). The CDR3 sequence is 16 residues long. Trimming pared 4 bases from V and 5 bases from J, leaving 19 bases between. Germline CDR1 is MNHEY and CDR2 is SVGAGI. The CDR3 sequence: CASSSYHTGGRDTQYF. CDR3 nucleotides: TGTGCCAGCAGTTCGTATCATACGGGGGGCCGAGATACGCAGTATTTT.

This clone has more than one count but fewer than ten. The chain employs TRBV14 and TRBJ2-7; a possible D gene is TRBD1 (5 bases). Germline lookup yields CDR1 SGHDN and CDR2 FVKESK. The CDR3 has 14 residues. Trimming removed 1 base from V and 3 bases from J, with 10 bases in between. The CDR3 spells CASSQGSQGYEQYF. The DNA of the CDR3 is TGTGCCAGCAGCCAAGGATCCCAGGGCTACGAGCAGTACTTC.

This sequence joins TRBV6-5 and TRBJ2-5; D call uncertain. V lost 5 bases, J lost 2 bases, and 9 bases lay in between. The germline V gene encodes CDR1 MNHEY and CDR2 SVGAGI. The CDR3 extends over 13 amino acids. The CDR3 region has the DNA TGTGCCAGCAGTGAGCACCAACAAGAGACCCAGTACTTC. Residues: CASSEHQQETQYF.

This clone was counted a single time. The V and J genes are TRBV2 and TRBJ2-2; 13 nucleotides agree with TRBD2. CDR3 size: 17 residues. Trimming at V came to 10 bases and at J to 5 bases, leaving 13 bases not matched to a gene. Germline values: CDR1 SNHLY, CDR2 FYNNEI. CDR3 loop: CAIPNLGLAGLTGELFF. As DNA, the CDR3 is TGTGCCATCCCGAACCTGGGACTAGCGGGATTAACCGGGGAGCTGTTTTTT.

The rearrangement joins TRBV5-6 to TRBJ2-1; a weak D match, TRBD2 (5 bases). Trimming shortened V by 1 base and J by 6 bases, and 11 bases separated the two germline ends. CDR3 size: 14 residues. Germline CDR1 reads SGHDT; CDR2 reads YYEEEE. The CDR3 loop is CASSLTSFSNEQFF. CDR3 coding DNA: TGTGCCAGCAGCTTGACTAGTTTCTCCAATGAGCAGTTCTTC.

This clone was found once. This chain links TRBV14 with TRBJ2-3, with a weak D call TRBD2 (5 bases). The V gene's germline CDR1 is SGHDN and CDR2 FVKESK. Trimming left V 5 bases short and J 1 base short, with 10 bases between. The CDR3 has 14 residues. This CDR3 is CASSSSGRTDTQYF. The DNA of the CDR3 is TGTGCCAGCAGCTCCAGCGGCCGCACAGATACGCAGTATTTT.

DNA for the CDR3: TGTGCCAGCTCACTCGGTGGGGGGGGTAATGAAGCTTTCTTT. Its translation is CASSLGGGGNEAFF. V gene TRBV18 combines with J gene TRBJ1-1; D possibly corresponds to TRBD1 (5 bases). CDR1 and CDR2 (germline): KGHSH, LQKENI. V was clipped by 4 bases and J by 7 bases, with 16 bases between them. The CDR3 runs 14 residues.

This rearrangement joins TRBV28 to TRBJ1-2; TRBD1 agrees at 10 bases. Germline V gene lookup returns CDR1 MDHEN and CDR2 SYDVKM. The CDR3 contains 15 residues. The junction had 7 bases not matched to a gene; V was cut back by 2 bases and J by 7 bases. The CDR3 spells CASSLPGTGVAGYTF. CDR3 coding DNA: TGTGCCAGCAGTTTACCCGGGACAGGGGTAGCTGGCTACACCTTC.

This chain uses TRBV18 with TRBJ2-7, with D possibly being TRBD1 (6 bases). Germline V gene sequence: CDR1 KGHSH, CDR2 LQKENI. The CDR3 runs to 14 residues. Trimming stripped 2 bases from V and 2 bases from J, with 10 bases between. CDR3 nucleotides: TGTGCCAGCTCACCAAACAGGGCCCCCTACGAGCAGTACTTC. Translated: CASSPNRAPYEQYF.

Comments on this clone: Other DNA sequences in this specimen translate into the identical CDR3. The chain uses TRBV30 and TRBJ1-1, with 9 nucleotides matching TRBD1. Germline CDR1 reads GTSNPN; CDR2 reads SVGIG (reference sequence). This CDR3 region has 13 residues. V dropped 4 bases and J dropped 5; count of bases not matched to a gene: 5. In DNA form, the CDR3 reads TGTGCCTGGAATCGACAGGGGGGGACTGAAGCTTTCTTT. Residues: CAWNRQGGTEAFF.

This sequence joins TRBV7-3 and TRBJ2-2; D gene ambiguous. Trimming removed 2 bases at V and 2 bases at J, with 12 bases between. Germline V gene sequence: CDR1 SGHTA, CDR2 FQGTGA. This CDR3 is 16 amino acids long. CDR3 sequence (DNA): TGTGCCAGCAGCTTAGAATTTAACAGCAACACCGGGGAGCTGTTTTTT. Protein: CASSLEFNSNTGELFF.

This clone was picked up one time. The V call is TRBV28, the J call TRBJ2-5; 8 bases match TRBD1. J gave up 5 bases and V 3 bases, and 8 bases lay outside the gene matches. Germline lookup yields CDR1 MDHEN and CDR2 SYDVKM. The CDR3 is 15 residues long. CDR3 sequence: CASSFPSGGQETQYF. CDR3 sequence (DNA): TGTGCCAGCAGTTTCCCGTCAGGGGGCCAGGAGACCCAGTACTTC.

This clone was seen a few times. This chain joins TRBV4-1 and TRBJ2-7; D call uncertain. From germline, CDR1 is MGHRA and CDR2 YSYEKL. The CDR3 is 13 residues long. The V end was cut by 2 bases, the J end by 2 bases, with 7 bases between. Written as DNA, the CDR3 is TGCGCCAGCAGCCAATCGGAGACCTACGAGCAGTACTTC. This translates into CASSQSETYEQYF.

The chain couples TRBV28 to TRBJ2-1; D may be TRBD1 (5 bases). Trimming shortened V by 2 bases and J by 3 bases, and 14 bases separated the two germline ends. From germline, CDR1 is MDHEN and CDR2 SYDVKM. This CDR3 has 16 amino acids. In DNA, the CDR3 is TGTGCCAGCAGTTTAATACGGCAGGGATTCTACAATGAGCAGTTCTTC. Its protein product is CASSLIRQGFYNEQFF. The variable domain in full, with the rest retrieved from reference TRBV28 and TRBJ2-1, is DVKVTQSSRYLVKRTGEKVFLECVQDMDHENMFWYRQDPGLGLRLIYFSYDVKMKEKGDIPEGYSVSREKKERFSLILESASTNQTSMYLCASSLIRQGFYNEQFFGPGTRLTVL.

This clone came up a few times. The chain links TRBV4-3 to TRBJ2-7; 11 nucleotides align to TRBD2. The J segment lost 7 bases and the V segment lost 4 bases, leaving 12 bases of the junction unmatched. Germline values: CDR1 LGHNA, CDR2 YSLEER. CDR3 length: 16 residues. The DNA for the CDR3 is TGCGCCAGCAGCCCGGCCGGGACTAGCGGTACGTGGGAGCAGTACTTC. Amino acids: CASSPAGTSGTWEQYF.

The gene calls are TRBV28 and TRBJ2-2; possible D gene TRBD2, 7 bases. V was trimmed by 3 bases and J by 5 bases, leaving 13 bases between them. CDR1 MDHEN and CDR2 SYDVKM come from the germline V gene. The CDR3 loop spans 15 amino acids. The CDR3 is CASSFYAGATGELFF. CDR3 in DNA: TGTGCCAGCAGTTTCTATGCGGGGGCGACCGGGGAGCTGTTTTTT.

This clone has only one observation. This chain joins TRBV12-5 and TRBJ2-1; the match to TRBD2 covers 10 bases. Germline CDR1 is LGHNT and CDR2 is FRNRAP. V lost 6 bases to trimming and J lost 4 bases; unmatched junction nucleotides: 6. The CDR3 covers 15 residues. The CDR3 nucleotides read TGTGCTAGTGGCCGGGAGCGGGAGGGTTACAATGAGCAGTTCTTC. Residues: CASGREREGYNEQFF. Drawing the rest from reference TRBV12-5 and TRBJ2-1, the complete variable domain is DARVTQTPRHKVTEMGQEVTMRCQPILGHNTVFWYRQTMMQGLELLAYFRNRAPLDDSGMPKDRFSAEMPDATLATLKIQPSEPRDSAVYFCASGREREGYNEQFFGPGTRLTVL.

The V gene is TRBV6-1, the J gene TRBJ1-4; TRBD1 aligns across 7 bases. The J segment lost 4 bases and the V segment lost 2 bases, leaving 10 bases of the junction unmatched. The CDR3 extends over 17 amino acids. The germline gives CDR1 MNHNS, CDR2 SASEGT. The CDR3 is CASSEFGRGTFNEKLFF. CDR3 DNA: TGTGCCAGCAGTGAATTTGGCAGGGGGACCTTTAATGAAAAACTGTTTTTT.

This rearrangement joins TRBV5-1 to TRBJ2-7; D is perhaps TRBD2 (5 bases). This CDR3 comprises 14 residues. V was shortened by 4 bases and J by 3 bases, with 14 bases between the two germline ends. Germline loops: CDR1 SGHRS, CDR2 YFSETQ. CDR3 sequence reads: CASSPKRESYEQYF. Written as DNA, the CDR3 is TGCGCCAGCAGCCCCAAAAGGGAGAGCTACGAGCAGTACTTC.

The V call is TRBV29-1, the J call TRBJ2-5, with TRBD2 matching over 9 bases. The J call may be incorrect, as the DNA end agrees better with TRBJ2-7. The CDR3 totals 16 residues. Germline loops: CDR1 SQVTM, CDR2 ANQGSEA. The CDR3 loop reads CSVGGTGTSTAYEQYF. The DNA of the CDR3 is TGCAGCGTTGGGGGAACCGGGACTAGCACCGCCTACGAGCAGTACTTC.